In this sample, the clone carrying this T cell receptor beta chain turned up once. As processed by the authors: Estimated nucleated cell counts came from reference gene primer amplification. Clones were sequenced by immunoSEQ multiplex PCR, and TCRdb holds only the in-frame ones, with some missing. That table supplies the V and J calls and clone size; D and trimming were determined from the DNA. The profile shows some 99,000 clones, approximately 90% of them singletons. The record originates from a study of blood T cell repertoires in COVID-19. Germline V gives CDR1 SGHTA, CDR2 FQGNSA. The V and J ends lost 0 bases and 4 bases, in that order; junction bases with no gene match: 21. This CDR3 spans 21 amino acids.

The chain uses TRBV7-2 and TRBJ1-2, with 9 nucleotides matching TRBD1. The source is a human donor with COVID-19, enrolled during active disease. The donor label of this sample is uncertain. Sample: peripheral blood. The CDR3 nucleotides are TGTGCCAGCAGCTTAGCCGGATCTGGGGCCGGGGACAGGGCACTCAGCTATGGCTACACCTTC. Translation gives CASSLAGSGAGDRALSYGYTF.